A single sample is the source of the 14 T cell receptor beta chains below, sequenced in a study of regulatory T cells in long-lasting Graves disease. Time point of the sample: persistent/refractory GD, antithyroid drugs over 5 years with positive TRAb. PBMCs provided the RNA from which the TCR library was made. HTBI primers from iRepertoire and Arm-PCR of CDR3 regions yielded the TCR beta libraries. Using its own MiXCR run on the multiplex PCR reads, TCRdb lists one record per CDR3 protein. This table has about 470,000 distinct CDR3 sequences, 20% to 25% appearing once. Sequenced here: peripheral blood mononuclear cells (PBMCs), sampled when the disease was refractory, from a patient treated with antithyroid drugs. These receptors were obtained from a female donor with Graves disease.

This clonotype was seen at least ten times. This chain links TRBV28 with TRBJ1-5; maybe TRBD1 (6 bases). Per germline, CDR1 MDHEN and CDR2 SYDVKM. Trimming pared 7 bases from V and 5 bases from J, leaving 15 bases between. CDR3 length: 14 residues. CDR3 sequence reads: CASTGQGQYQPQHF. The CDR3 nucleotides read TGTGCCAGCACGGGGCAGGGGCAGTATCAGCCCCAGCATTTT.

In regard to this clonotype: A much bigger clone sits one base away, suggesting this may be a read error. The J gene is TRBJ2-7, the V gene TRBV28; D uncertain. CDR3 length: 17 amino acids. Trimming stripped 8 bases from V and 0 bases from J, with 23 bases between. Germline values: CDR1 MDHEN, CDR2 SYDVKM. The CDR3 spells CASGVRALIGSSYEQYF. CDR3 nucleotide sequence: TGTGCCAGCGGAGTCCGGGCCTTAATTGGGTCCTCCTACGAGCAGTACTTC.

This clonotype came up many times. The chain uses TRBV11-2 and TRBJ2-7, with D perhaps TRBD2 (5 bases). The CDR3 runs 15 residues. Between the trimmed V and J ends, which lost 3 bases and 3 bases, there was a span of 15 bases. Germline V gives CDR1 SGHAT, CDR2 FQNNGV. The chain's CDR3 is CASSLGVGGFYEQYF. DNA of the CDR3: TGTGCCAGCAGCTTGGGCGTTGGCGGGTTCTACGAGCAGTACTTC.

The V gene is TRBV6-1, the J gene TRBJ1-1; D gene uncertain. The CDR3 runs to 14 residues. Per the germline V gene, CDR1 is MNHNS and CDR2 is SASEGT. V shed 7 bases and J shed 7 bases, with 19 bases lying between them. CDR3 DNA sequence: TGTGCCAGCACACGATATGAAGGGAGTTTTGAAGCTTTCTTT. Its translation is CASTRYEGSFEAFF.

The CDR3 loop is CSVLTGGSSNQPQHF. In nucleotides, the CDR3 is TGCAGTGTTCTGACAGGGGGATCTAGCAATCAGCCCCAGCATTTT. V usage is TRBV20-1 and J usage is TRBJ1-5; 9 bases line up with TRBD1. V gave up 7 bases and J gave up 0 bases; unmatched junction bases: 7. Germline V gene sequence: CDR1 DFQATT, CDR2 SNEGSKA (reference sequence). This CDR3 contains 15 residues.

This chain connects TRBV20-1 to TRBJ2-7, with 8 positions matching TRBD2. CDR3 size: 17 residues. With 0 bases clipped from V and 6 bases from J, the junction kept 16 bases outside the gene matches. Per the germline V gene, CDR1 is DFQATT and CDR2 is SNEGSKA (reference sequence). CDR3 coding DNA: TGCAGTGCTAGAGATCGGCTAGCGGGCCCCCCTACGGCCGAGCAGTACTTC. It codes for CSARDRLAGPPTAEQYF.

The rearrangement joins TRBV6-2 or TRBV6-3 to TRBJ2-1; D possibly corresponds to TRBD2 (6 bases). The CDR3 runs 13 residues. Germline CDR1 reads MNHEY; CDR2 reads SVGEGT. The V end was cut by 4 bases, the J end by 8 bases, with 12 bases between. The CDR3 is CASSSLTSDEQFF. CDR3 coding DNA: TGTGCCAGCAGTTCCCTGACTAGTGATGAGCAGTTCTTC.

This chain connects TRBV7-8 to TRBJ2-7, with unresolved D. V was pared by 2 bases and J by 5 bases, with 7 bases between. Germline V gene sequence: CDR1 SGHVS, CDR2 FQNEAQ. The CDR3 totals 12 residues. CDR3 DNA sequence: TGTGCCAGCAGCTTAAGACCCGACGAGCAGTACTTC. It codes for CASSLRPDEQYF. The full variable domain, rest sourced from reference TRBV7-8 and TRBJ2-7, is GAGVSQSPRYKVAKRGQDVALRCDPISGHVSLFWYQQALGQGPEFLTYFQNEAQLDKSGLPSDRFFAERPEGSVSTLKIQRTQQEDSAVYLCASSLRPDEQYFGPGTRLTVT.

This sequence joins TRBV30 and TRBJ2-7; TRBD2 is a possible D gene (6 bases). Deletions cut 5 bases from V and 3 bases from J, with 11 bases between. The germline V gene encodes CDR1 GTSNPN and CDR2 SVGIG (reference sequence). The CDR3 spans 12 residues. CDR3 sequence reads: CAWQAGSYEQYF. DNA for the CDR3: TGTGCCTGGCAGGCGGGGAGCTACGAGCAGTACTTC.

This clonotype was recorded at least ten times. This rearrangement joins TRBV28 to TRBJ1-4; D call uncertain. V was shortened by 6 bases and J by 2 bases, with 10 bases between the two germline ends. The CDR3 runs to 14 residues. The germline gives CDR1 MDHEN, CDR2 SYDVKM. CDR3 residues: CASSEGPTNEKLFF. As DNA, the CDR3 is TGTGCCAGCAGCGAGGGCCCCACTAATGAAAAACTGTTTTTT.

Details on this clonotype: A much larger clone is a single base away; this may be a read error. The gene calls are TRBV7-2 and TRBJ2-7, with D perhaps being TRBD1 or TRBD2 (5 bases each). This CDR3 comprises 12 residues. Trimming removed 4 bases at V and 9 bases at J, with 13 bases between. CDR1 is SGHTA, CDR2 FQGNSA, per germline. This chain's CDR3 is CASSWGTPGQYF. The CDR3, as DNA: TGTGCCAGCAGCTGGGGGACGCCCGGGCAGTACTTC. Together with reference TRBV7-2 and TRBJ2-7, the CDR3 gives the full variable domain: GAGVSQSPSNKVTEKGKDVELRCDPISGHTALYWYRQSLGQGLEFLIYFQGNSAPDKSGLPSDRFSAERTGGSVSTLTIQRTQQEDSAVYLCASSWGTPGQYFGPGTRLTVT.

This sequence joins TRBV20-1 and TRBJ2-7; 16 bases align to TRBD2. Germline V gene lookup returns CDR1 DFQATT and CDR2 SNEGSKA (reference sequence). CDR3 length: 18 residues. J lost 0 bases, V lost 4 bases, and 9 bases had no gene match. The CDR3 here is CSATLGLAGGLLSYEQYF. For the CDR3, the DNA is TGCAGTGCTACTCTGGGACTAGCGGGGGGGTTACTCTCCTACGAGCAGTACTTC.

The V and J genes are TRBV19 and TRBJ1-1; D is unresolved. Trimming removed 1 base at V and 4 bases at J, with 7 bases between. The CDR3 runs 13 residues. Germline values: CDR1 LNHDA, CDR2 SQIVND (reference sequence). CDR3 nucleotide sequence: TGTGCCAGTAGTATAGGGGTGGGCACTGAAGCTTTCTTT. Translating it yields CASSIGVGTEAFF.

The chain uses TRBV15 and TRBJ1-5; D is undetermined. The V gene's germline CDR1 is LNHNV and CDR2 YYDKDF (reference sequence). Trimming shortened V by 0 bases and J by 7 bases, and 4 bases separated the two germline ends. This CDR3 spans 12 amino acids. CDR3 DNA sequence: TGTGCCACCAGCAGAGAAGCACAGCCCCAGCATTTT. Protein sequence: CATSREAQPQHF.